A selection of T cell receptor beta chains follows, all from one sample in a study of OX40 agonist ivuxolimab in advanced cancers. Profiled with immunoSEQ multiplex PCR; TCRdb holds only in-frame clones, not every one. The sample contains 65,000 to 100,000 clones, roughly 80% of which appear only once. Sequences were derived from CD4+ or CD8+ T cells sorted from blood, sampled in a trial of the OX40 agonist ivuxolimab. The receptors here all came from an adult with an advanced solid tumor such as melanoma, head and neck, liver or kidney cancer. Each CDR3 is given with its conserved first and last residue. Fields, in order: V gene, clone size, J gene, D gene, CDR3 protein, CDR3 DNA. D genes are given only for firm matches. Expanded clones are given a class, and other clones once, few, many or no size at all.

v_call: TRBV28
clone_size: .
j_call: TRBJ1-5
d_call: .
cdr3_aa: CASSHLGDNQPQHF
cdr3_nt: TGTGCCAGCAGCCATCTAGGGGACAATCAGCCCCAGCATTTT

v_call: TRBV5-1
clone_size: .
j_call: TRBJ1-6
d_call: .
cdr3_aa: CASSKDSYNSPLHF
cdr3_nt: TGCGCCAGCAGCAAGGACTCCTATAATTCACCCCTCCACTTT

v_call: TRBV7-9
clone_size: .
j_call: TRBJ1-1
d_call: TRBD1
cdr3_aa: CASLQGSTEAFF
cdr3_nt: TGTGCCAGCCTACAGGGGAGCACTGAAGCTTTCTTT

v_call: TRBV10-3
clone_size: .
j_call: TRBJ2-3
d_call: .
cdr3_aa: CAITKGLTSDTQYF
cdr3_nt: TGTGCCATCACGAAGGGACTTACTTCAGATACGCAGTATTTT

v_call: TRBV28
clone_size: .
j_call: TRBJ2-2
d_call: .
cdr3_aa: CASSTPNTGELFF
cdr3_nt: TGTGCCAGCAGCACACCGAACACCGGGGAGCTGTTTTTT

v_call: TRBV28
clone_size: .
j_call: TRBJ1-5
d_call: .
cdr3_aa: CASASGPGEGNQPQHF
cdr3_nt: TGTGCCAGCGCGTCAGGACCAGGGGAGGGCAATCAGCCCCAGCATTTT

v_call: TRBV5-1
clone_size: .
j_call: TRBJ1-3
d_call: .
cdr3_aa: CASSIVTARFGNTIYF
cdr3_nt: TGCGCCAGCAGCATTGTTACAGCGCGCTTTGGAAACACCATATATTTT

v_call: TRBV28
clone_size: .
j_call: TRBJ1-1
d_call: .
cdr3_aa: CASNFEGRKAFF
cdr3_nt: TGTGCCAGCAATTTTGAAGGTAGAAAAGCTTTCTTT

v_call: TRBV6-5
clone_size: .
j_call: TRBJ2-7
d_call: .
cdr3_aa: CASSSIDSYEQYF
cdr3_nt: TGTGCCAGCAGTTCCATAGATTCCTACGAGCAGTACTTC

v_call: TRBV7-3
clone_size: .
j_call: TRBJ2-7
d_call: TRBD1
cdr3_aa: CASSLYPGGQYEQYF
cdr3_nt: TGTGCCAGCAGCTTATACCCAGGGGGCCAGTACGAGCAGTACTTC

v_call: TRBV28
clone_size: .
j_call: TRBJ2-4
d_call: .
cdr3_aa: CASSKTGIAKNIQYF
cdr3_nt: TGTGCCAGCAGTAAAACAGGGATAGCCAAAAACATTCAGTACTTC

v_call: TRBV13
clone_size: once
j_call: TRBJ2-7
d_call: TRBD2
cdr3_aa: CASSGDPGLVGYEQYF
cdr3_nt: TGTGCCAGCAGTGGCGACCCGGGACTAGTCGGTTACGAGCAGTACTTC

v_call: TRBV7-8
clone_size: .
j_call: TRBJ1-5
d_call: TRBD1
cdr3_aa: CASSVIIRGRVTNQPQHF
cdr3_nt: TGTGCCAGCAGCGTTATCATCAGGGGGCGAGTTACCAATCAGCCCCAGCATTTT

v_call: TRBV30
clone_size: once
j_call: TRBJ2-3
d_call: TRBD2
cdr3_aa: CAWSMGGGSFTDTQYF
cdr3_nt: TGTGCCTGGAGTATGGGTGGCGGGAGTTTTACAGATACGCAGTATTTT

v_call: TRBV7-6
clone_size: .
j_call: TRBJ1-1
d_call: .
cdr3_aa: CASSSYRAAEAFF
cdr3_nt: TGTGCCAGCAGCTCTTACAGGGCTGCTGAAGCTTTCTTT

v_call: TRBV27
clone_size: .
j_call: TRBJ2-5
d_call: .
cdr3_aa: CASSSHIVPETQYF
cdr3_nt: TGTGCCAGCAGTTCTCATATAGTCCCAGAGACCCAGTACTTC

v_call: TRBV28
clone_size: .
j_call: TRBJ1-1
d_call: .
cdr3_aa: CASSFRLWGGRNTEAFF
cdr3_nt: TGTGCCAGCAGTTTTCGTTTGTGGGGGGGCAGGAACACTGAAGCTTTCTTT